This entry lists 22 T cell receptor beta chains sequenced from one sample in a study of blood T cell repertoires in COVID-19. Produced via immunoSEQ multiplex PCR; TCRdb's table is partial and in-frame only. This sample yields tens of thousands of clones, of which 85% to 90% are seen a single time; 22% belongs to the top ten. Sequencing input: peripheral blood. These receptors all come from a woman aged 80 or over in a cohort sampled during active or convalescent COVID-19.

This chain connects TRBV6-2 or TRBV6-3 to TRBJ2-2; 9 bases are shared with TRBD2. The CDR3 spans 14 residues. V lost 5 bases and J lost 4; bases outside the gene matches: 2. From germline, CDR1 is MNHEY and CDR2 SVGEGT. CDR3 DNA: TGTGCCAGCAGTCGTAGCGGGAGCACCGGGGAGCTGTTTTTT. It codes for CASSRSGSTGELFF.

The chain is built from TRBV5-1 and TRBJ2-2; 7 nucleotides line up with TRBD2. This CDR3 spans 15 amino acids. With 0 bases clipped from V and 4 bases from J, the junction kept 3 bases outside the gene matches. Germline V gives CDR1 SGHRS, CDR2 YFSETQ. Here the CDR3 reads CASSLAGGITGELFF. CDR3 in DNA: TGCGCCAGCAGCTTGGCGGGAGGAATCACCGGGGAGCTGTTTTTT.

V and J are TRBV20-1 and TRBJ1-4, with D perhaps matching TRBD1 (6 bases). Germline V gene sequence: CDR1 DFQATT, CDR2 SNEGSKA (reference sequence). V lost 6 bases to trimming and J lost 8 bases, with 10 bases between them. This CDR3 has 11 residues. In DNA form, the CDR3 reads TGCAGTGCAATCACAGGGGAAAAACTGTTTTTT. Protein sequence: CSAITGEKLFF.

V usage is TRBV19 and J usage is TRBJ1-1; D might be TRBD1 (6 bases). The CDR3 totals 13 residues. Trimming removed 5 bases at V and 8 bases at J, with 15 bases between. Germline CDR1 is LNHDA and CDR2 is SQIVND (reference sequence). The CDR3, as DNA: TGTGCCAGTAGTTCAGGCTGGACAGAAGAAGCTTTCTTT. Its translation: CASSSGWTEEAFF.

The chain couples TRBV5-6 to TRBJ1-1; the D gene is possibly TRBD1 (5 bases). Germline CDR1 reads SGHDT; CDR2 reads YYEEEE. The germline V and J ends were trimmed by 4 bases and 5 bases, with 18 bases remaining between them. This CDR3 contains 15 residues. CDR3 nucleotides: TGTGCCAGCAGCCCCACAGGTGTCCCCCGAACTGAAGCTTTCTTT. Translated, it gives CASSPTGVPRTEAFF.

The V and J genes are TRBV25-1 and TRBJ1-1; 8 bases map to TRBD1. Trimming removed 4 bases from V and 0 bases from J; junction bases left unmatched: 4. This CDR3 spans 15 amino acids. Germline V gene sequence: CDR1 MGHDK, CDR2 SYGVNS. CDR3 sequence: CASSADRGLNTEAFF. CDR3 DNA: TGTGCCAGCAGTGCCGACAGGGGCCTGAACACTGAAGCTTTCTTT.

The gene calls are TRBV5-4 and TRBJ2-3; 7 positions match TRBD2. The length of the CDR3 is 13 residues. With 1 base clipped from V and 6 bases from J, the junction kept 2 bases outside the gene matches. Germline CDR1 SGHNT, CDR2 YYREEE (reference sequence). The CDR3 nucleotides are TGTGCCAGCAGCTTGTTCGGGGGGGATACGCAGTATTTT. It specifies CASSLFGGDTQYF.

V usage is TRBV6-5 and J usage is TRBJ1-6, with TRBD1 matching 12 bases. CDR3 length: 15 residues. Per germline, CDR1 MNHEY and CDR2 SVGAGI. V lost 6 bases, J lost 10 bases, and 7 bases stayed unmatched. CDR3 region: CASRPGTGGESPLHF. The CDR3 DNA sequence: TGTGCCAGCAGACCCGGGACAGGGGGCGAGTCACCCCTCCACTTT.

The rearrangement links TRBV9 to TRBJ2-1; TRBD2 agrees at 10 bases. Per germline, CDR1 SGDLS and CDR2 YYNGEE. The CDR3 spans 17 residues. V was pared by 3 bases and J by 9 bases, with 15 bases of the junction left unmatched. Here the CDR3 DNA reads TGTGCCAGCAGCGGCGGAGCTAGCGGGAGTCAAGGGACTGAGCAGTTCTTC. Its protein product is CASSGGASGSQGTEQFF.

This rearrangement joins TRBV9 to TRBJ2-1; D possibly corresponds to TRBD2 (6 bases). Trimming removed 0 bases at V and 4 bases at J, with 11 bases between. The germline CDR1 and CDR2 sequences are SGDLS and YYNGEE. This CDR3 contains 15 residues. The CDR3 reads CASSVAGDGYNEQFF. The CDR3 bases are TGTGCCAGCAGCGTAGCGGGAGACGGGTACAATGAGCAGTTCTTC.

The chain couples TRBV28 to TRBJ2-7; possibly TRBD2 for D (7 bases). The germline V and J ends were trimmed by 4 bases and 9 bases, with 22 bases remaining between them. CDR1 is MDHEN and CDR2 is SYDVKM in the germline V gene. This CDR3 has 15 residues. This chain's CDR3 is CASSSRKGGAPGQYF. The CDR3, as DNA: TGTGCCAGCAGTTCCCGGAAAGGGGGGGCGCCGGGGCAGTACTTC.

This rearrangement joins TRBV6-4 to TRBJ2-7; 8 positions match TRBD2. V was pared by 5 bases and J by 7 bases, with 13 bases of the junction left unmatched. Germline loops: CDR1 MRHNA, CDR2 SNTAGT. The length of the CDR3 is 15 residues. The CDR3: CASSSTSAAVGEQYF. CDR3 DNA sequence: TGTGCCAGCAGTTCGACTAGCGCCGCAGTGGGGGAGCAGTACTTC.

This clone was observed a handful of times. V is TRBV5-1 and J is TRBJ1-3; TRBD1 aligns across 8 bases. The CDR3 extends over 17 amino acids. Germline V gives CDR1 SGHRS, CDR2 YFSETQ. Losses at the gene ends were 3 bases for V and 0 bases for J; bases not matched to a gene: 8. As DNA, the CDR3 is TGCGCCAGCAGCTCACCCGGACAGGGATTCTCTGGAAACACCATATATTTT. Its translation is CASSSPGQGFSGNTIYF.

This chain's CDR3 is CASSLHVGTLSYEQYF. For the CDR3, the DNA is TGTGCCAGCAGCCTCCACGTTGGGACACTCTCCTACGAGCAGTACTTC. V is TRBV5-8 and J is TRBJ2-7; D may be TRBD1 (6 bases). From germline, CDR1 is SGHTS and CDR2 YDEGEE. Trimming pared 4 bases from V and 0 bases from J, leaving 17 bases between. The CDR3 is 16 amino acids. Full variable domain (remainder filled in from reference TRBV5-8 and TRBJ2-7): EAGVTQSPTHLIKTRGQQATLRCSPISGHTSVYWYQQALGLGLQFLLWYDEGEERNRGNFPPRFSGRQFPNYSSELNVNALELEDSALYLCASSLHVGTLSYEQYFGPGTRLTVT.

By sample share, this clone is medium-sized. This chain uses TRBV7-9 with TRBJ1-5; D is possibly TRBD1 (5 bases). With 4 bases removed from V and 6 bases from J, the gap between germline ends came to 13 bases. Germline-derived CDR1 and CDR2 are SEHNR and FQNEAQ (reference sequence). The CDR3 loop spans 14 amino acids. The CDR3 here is CASSSNSDIQPQHF. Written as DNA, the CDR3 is TGTGCCAGCAGCTCCAATTCGGACATTCAGCCCCAGCATTTT.

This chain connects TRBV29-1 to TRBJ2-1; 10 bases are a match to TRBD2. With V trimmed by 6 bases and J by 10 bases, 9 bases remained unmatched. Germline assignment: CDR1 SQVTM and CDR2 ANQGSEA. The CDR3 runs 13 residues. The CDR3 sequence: CSVLAGVWEEQFF. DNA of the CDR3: TGCAGCGTCCTAGCGGGAGTTTGGGAGGAGCAGTTCTTC.

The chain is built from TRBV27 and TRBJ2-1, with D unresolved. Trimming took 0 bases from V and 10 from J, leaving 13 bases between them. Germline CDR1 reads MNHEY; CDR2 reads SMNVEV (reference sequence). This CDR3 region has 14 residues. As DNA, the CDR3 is TGTGCCAGCAGTTTATCCTTTGTTGTATTCGAGCAGTTCTTC. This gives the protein CASSLSFVVFEQFF.

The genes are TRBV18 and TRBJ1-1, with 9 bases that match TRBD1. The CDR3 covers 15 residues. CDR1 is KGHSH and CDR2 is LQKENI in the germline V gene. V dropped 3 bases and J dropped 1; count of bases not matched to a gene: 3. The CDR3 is CASSPSTGGNTEAFF. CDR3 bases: TGTGCCAGCTCACCCTCGACAGGGGGGAACACTGAAGCTTTCTTT.

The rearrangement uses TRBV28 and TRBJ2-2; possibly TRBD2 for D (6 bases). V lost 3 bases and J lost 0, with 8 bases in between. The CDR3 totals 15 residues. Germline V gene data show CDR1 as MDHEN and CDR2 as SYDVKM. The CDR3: CASSLRLANTGELFF. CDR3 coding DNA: TGTGCCAGCAGTTTGAGACTAGCGAACACCGGGGAGCTGTTTTTT.

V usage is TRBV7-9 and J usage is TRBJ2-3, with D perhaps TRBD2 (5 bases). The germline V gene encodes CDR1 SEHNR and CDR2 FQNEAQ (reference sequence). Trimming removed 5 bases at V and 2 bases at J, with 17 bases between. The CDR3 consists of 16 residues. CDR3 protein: CASSLGLRHITDTQYF. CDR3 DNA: TGTGCCAGCAGCCTCGGACTCCGACATATCACAGATACGCAGTATTTT.

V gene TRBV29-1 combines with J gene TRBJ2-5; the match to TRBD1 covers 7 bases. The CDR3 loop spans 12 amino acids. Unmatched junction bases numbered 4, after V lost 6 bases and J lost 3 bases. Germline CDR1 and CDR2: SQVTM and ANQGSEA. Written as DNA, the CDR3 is TGCAGCGTACGGGACAGTAAAGAGACCCAGTACTTC. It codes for CSVRDSKETQYF.

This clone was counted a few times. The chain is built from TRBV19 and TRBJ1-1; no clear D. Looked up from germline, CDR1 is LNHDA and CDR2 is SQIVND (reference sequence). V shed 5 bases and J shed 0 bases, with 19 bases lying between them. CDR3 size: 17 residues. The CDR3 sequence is CASSLTRESRMNTEAFF. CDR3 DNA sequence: TGTGCCAGTAGTCTTACCCGGGAGTCCCGCATGAACACTGAAGCTTTCTTT.